One and the same sample provided the 26 T cell receptor beta chains below, sequenced in a study of control samples from healthy donors and cancer patients. Generated by immunoSEQ multiplex PCR, the TCRdb table keeps only in-frame clones and is missing some. The sample yields hundreds of thousands of clones, almost 85% seen once. Material for sequencing was PBMCs. Receptors originate from a woman aged 55-69 years with lung cancer.

The V call is TRBV29-1, the J call TRBJ2-7, with D possibly TRBD2 on 5 matching bases. The germline V and J ends were trimmed by 4 bases and 6 bases, with 10 bases remaining between them. Germline CDR1 reads SQVTM; CDR2 reads ANQGSEA. The CDR3 loop spans 11 amino acids. The CDR3 protein is CSVGARGEQYF. The CDR3 DNA follows: TGCAGCGTTGGTGCCCGGGGCGAGCAGTACTTC.

This clone is deemed medium-sized. The CDR3, as DNA: TGTGCCAGCAGCCCAAGGTCGGTGGGACTACATGAAAAACTGTTTTTT. Encoded protein: CASSPRSVGLHEKLFF. The chain recombines TRBV7-9 with TRBJ1-4; D possibly corresponds to TRBD1 (5 bases). Germline values: CDR1 SEHNR, CDR2 FQNEAQ (reference sequence). This CDR3 is built from 16 residues. Trimming left V 5 bases short and J 6 bases short, with 19 bases between.

This rearrangement joins TRBV10-2 to TRBJ1-5, with D possibly TRBD1 on 6 matching bases. Germline V gene data show CDR1 as WSHSY and CDR2 as SAAADI. The CDR3 is 16 residues long. V lost 3 bases and J lost 0, with 12 bases in between. This chain's CDR3 is CASSDGQTYSNQPQHF. The CDR3 bases are TGCGCCAGCAGTGATGGACAGACTTATAGCAATCAGCCCCAGCATTTT.

The CDR3 is CASSEQGRADYGYTF. CDR3 sequence (DNA): TGTGCCAGCAGTGAACAGGGACGGGCGGACTATGGCTACACCTTC. The chain uses TRBV6-1 and TRBJ1-2; D might be TRBD1 (5 bases). The length of the CDR3 is 15 residues. CDR1 and CDR2 from the germline V gene are MNHNS and SASEGT. Trimming stripped 2 bases from V and 3 bases from J, with 13 bases between.

This chain connects TRBV9 to TRBJ2-1, with D perhaps TRBD1 or TRBD2 (6 bases each). V was cut by 5 bases and J by 0 bases, with 15 bases left in between. This CDR3 region has 16 residues. Germline loops: CDR1 SGDLS, CDR2 YYNGEE. Here the CDR3 DNA reads TGTGCCAGCAGAGGGGGGCTCTCATCCTCCTACAATGAGCAGTTCTTC. It yields the protein CASRGGLSSSYNEQFF.

V gene TRBV11-2 combines with J gene TRBJ1-6; 7 bases align to TRBD1. Germline trimming cut 0 bases from V and 10 bases from J; bases unmatched to any gene: 12. This CDR3 is built from 17 residues. The germline CDR1 and CDR2 sequences are SGHAT and FQNNGV. CDR3 amino acids: CASSLEPQGGWGSPLHF. CDR3 nucleotide sequence: TGTGCCAGCAGCTTAGAACCTCAAGGGGGCTGGGGATCACCCCTCCACTTT.

DNA for the CDR3: TGTGCCAGCAGCCTAGATCCTGCGGGAAGTTTAAATGAGCAGTTCTTC. It is translated as CASSLDPAGSLNEQFF. The V and J genes are TRBV7-2 and TRBJ2-1; D is perhaps TRBD2 (6 bases). Germline V gives CDR1 SGHTA, CDR2 FQGNSA. Trimming shortened V by 5 bases and J by 7 bases, and 21 bases separated the two germline ends. The CDR3 covers 16 residues.

This clone came up once. The V and J genes are TRBV4-2 and TRBJ2-5; 10 bases are a match to TRBD2. Losses at the gene ends were 1 base for V and 5 bases for J; bases not matched to a gene: 10. Germline V gives CDR1 LGHNA, CDR2 YNFKEQ. This CDR3 spans 17 amino acids. This chain's CDR3 is CASSQGAGGPGDETQYF. CDR3 nucleotide sequence: TGTGCCAGCAGCCAAGGAGCGGGAGGGCCCGGCGATGAGACCCAGTACTTC.

The chain combines TRBV28 with TRBJ1-1; the match to TRBD1 covers 8 bases. The ends lost 4 bases at V and 3 bases at J; junction bases unmatched: 4. CDR1 MDHEN and CDR2 SYDVKM come from the germline V gene. The CDR3 loop spans 14 amino acids. DNA of the CDR3: TGTGCCAGCAGTTCCGGACAGGGAGACACTGAAGCTTTCTTT. Translated, it gives CASSSGQGDTEAFF. The full variable domain, rest sourced from reference TRBV28 and TRBJ1-1, is DVKVTQSSRYLVKRTGEKVFLECVQDMDHENMFWYRQDPGLGLRLIYFSYDVKMKEKGDIPEGYSVSREKKERFSLILESASTNQTSMYLCASSSGQGDTEAFFGQGTRLTVV.

The rearrangement uses TRBV5-5 and TRBJ1-1, with no clear D. The CDR3 contains 13 residues. V was cut by 0 bases and J by 3 bases, with 6 bases left in between. Looked up from germline, CDR1 is SGHKS and CDR2 is YYEKEE (reference sequence). CDR3 sequence (DNA): TGTGCCAGCAGCTTGGGGCCGGACACTGAAGCTTTCTTT. Its translation: CASSLGPDTEAFF.

The gene calls are TRBV5-1 and TRBJ2-5; TRBD2 aligns across 14 bases. The J segment lost 4 bases and the V segment lost 2 bases, leaving 1 base of the junction unmatched. Germline assignment: CDR1 SGHRS and CDR2 YFSETQ. The CDR3 sequence is 15 residues long. The CDR3 here is CASSLGLAGGETQYF. In DNA form, the CDR3 reads TGCGCCAGCAGCTTAGGACTAGCGGGAGGAGAGACCCAGTACTTC.

This clone was detected only a few times. V usage is TRBV5-6 and J usage is TRBJ2-5, with TRBD2 matching 9 bases. Germline V lookup: CDR1 SGHDT, CDR2 YYEEEE. Trimming took 0 bases from V and 5 from J; bases not matched to a gene: 11. The CDR3 is 17 amino acids. The CDR3 DNA sequence: TGTGCCAGCAGCTTGGCTATAGCGGGGGTTGGGTCGGAGACCCAGTACTTC. This translates into CASSLAIAGVGSETQYF.

This chain joins TRBV2 and TRBJ2-7; 7 bases agree with TRBD1. V dropped 1 base and J dropped 4; count of bases not matched to a gene: 4. The CDR3 is 14 amino acids. CDR1 is SNHLY, CDR2 FYNNEI, per germline. The CDR3 DNA reads TGTGCCAGCAGTGAAGGTGGACAGGCATACGAGCAGTACTTC. Protein: CASSEGGQAYEQYF.

This clone was observed a single time. This chain uses TRBV7-6 with TRBJ2-5, with D possibly TRBD1 on 6 matching bases. Germline-derived CDR1 and CDR2 are SGHVS and FNYEAQ. The CDR3 runs to 16 residues. Trimming left V 0 bases short and J 4 bases short, with 15 bases between. CDR3 in DNA: TGTGCCAGCAGCTTAGCGCTACAGGGTTTTGGAGAGACCCAGTACTTC. This codes for CASSLALQGFGETQYF.

The CDR3 reads CASSQESRASPLHF. The CDR3 DNA reads as TGTGCCAGCAGCCAAGAATCTAGGGCTTCACCCCTCCACTTT. V usage is TRBV14 and J usage is TRBJ1-6; D is ambiguous. Germline V gives CDR1 SGHDN, CDR2 FVKESK. Trimming shortened V by 0 bases and J by 9 bases, and 9 bases separated the two germline ends. The CDR3 totals 14 residues.

The rearrangement uses TRBV5-1 and TRBJ2-4; D not certain. Germline V gene sequence: CDR1 SGHRS, CDR2 YFSETQ. The CDR3 contains 13 residues. The V end was cut by 7 bases, the J end by 8 bases, with 16 bases between. This CDR3 is CASGPGVSDIQYF. As DNA, the CDR3 is TGCGCCAGCGGGCCTGGGGTAAGCGACATTCAGTACTTC.

The J gene is TRBJ2-7, the V gene TRBV7-8; 8 nucleotides line up with TRBD1. J was trimmed by 2 bases and V by 5 bases; bases with no gene match: 5. The germline gives CDR1 SGHVS, CDR2 FQNEAQ. The CDR3 is 14 residues long. The CDR3 protein is CASSLTGGAYEQYF. CDR3 coding DNA: TGTGCCAGCAGCCTAACAGGGGGAGCCTACGAGCAGTACTTC.

This sequence joins TRBV6-5 and TRBJ2-2; D is unresolved. The CDR3 has 14 amino acids. The V gene's germline CDR1 is MNHEY and CDR2 SVGAGI. Trimming took off 4 bases at V and 5 bases at J, with 11 bases between the two ends. The CDR3: CASSSRLETGELFF. The CDR3 DNA is TGTGCCAGCAGTTCCCGGCTAGAGACCGGGGAGCTGTTTTTT.

V usage is TRBV28 and J usage is TRBJ2-7, with 9 bases aligning to TRBD2. In germline, CDR1 is MDHEN, CDR2 SYDVKM. This CDR3 is built from 15 residues. V gave up 0 bases and J gave up 0 bases; unmatched junction bases: 0. The CDR3 protein is CASSLWTSGSYEQYF. As DNA, the CDR3 is TGTGCCAGCAGTTTATGGACTAGCGGCTCCTACGAGCAGTACTTC.

This clone was seen a single time. This chain links TRBV5-1 with TRBJ2-7; 7 positions agree with TRBD2. V shed 0 bases, J shed 3 bases, and the junction held 6 bases outside the gene matches. Germline CDR1 is SGHRS and CDR2 is YFSETQ. This CDR3 contains 15 residues. CDR3 protein: CASSLAVGEGYEQYF. As DNA, the CDR3 is TGCGCCAGCAGCTTGGCGGTGGGGGAGGGCTACGAGCAGTACTTC. Using reference TRBV5-1 and TRBJ2-7 for the parts outside the CDR3, the full variable domain is KAGVTQTPRYLIKTRGQQVTLSCSPISGHRSVSWYQQTPGQGLQFLFEYFSETQRNKGNFPGRFSGRQFSNSRSEMNVSTLELGDSALYLCASSLAVGEGYEQYFGPGTRLTVT.

The V and J genes are TRBV6-1 and TRBJ2-7, with D perhaps matching TRBD2 (5 bases). Germline V gives CDR1 MNHNS, CDR2 SASEGT. This CDR3 is built from 15 residues. Trimming shortened V by 0 bases and J by 9 bases, and 18 bases separated the two germline ends. CDR3 protein: CASSEASGRLRVQYF. DNA of the CDR3: TGTGCCAGCAGTGAAGCGTCCGGCAGACTACGGGTGCAGTACTTC.

The chain couples TRBV9 to TRBJ2-3; D possibly corresponds to TRBD2 (5 bases). V was trimmed by 1 base and J by 2 bases, leaving 11 bases between them. The CDR3 is made up of 15 amino acids. Germline CDR1 SGDLS, CDR2 YYNGEE. The CDR3 nucleotides are TGTGCCAGCAGCGTATTGAGCGGAGCCACAGATACGCAGTATTTT. Amino acid sequence: CASSVLSGATDTQYF. The variable domain in full, with the rest retrieved from reference TRBV9 and TRBJ2-3, is DSGVTQTPKHLITATGQRVTLRCSPRSGDLSVYWYQQSLDQGLQFLIQYYNGEERAKGNILERFSAQQFPDLHSELNLSSLELGDSALYFCASSVLSGATDTQYFGPGTRLTVL.

The rearrangement links TRBV7-2 to TRBJ1-1, with D perhaps matching TRBD1 (6 bases). Germline V gene sequence: CDR1 SGHTA, CDR2 FQGNSA. Trimming removed 1 base at V and 4 bases at J, with 10 bases between. This CDR3 spans 14 amino acids. Here the CDR3 DNA reads TGTGCCAGCAGCTTAGGGGGGGCGGGCACTGAAGCTTTCTTT. Translated: CASSLGGAGTEAFF.

The chain uses TRBV7-9 and TRBJ2-3, with TRBD2 matching over 10 bases. V trimming: 5 bases; J trimming: 0 bases; junction bases outside the gene matches: 2. Germline V lookup: CDR1 SEHNR, CDR2 FQNEAQ (reference sequence). This CDR3 has 15 amino acids. The CDR3 reads CASSPTSGSTDTQYF. CDR3 in DNA: TGTGCCAGCAGCCCGACTAGCGGGAGCACAGATACGCAGTATTTT.

A single count supports this clone. The rearrangement uses TRBV6-1 and TRBJ2-7, with 7 bases that match TRBD2. Trimming took 3 bases from V and 0 from J; bases not matched to a gene: 8. The germline V gene encodes CDR1 MNHNS and CDR2 SASEGT. This CDR3 has 16 residues. CDR3 region: CASSDMPGGISYEQYF. The CDR3 DNA reads as TGTGCCAGCAGTGATATGCCGGGGGGAATCTCCTACGAGCAGTACTTC.

The chain recombines TRBV2 with TRBJ2-3; 7 nucleotides match TRBD2. Germline CDR1 is SNHLY and CDR2 is FYNNEI. J was trimmed by 8 bases and V by 6 bases; bases with no gene match: 14. The length of the CDR3 is 15 residues. CDR3 loop: CASRGSAGVAVTQYF. CDR3 DNA: TGTGCCAGCAGAGGGTCGGCGGGAGTGGCTGTTACGCAGTATTTT.